This T cell receptor (beta chain) was profiled in a study of T cells after yellow fever vaccination. In this sample, this clonotype turned up many times. V shed 6 bases and J 3 bases; nucleotides not matched to a gene: 5. The CDR3 contains 15 residues. TCRdb used MiXCR to reprocess the 5' RACE reads, holding one entry per CDR3 protein. This sample yields 300,000 to 400,000 distinct CDR3 sequences, of which around 13% are seen a single time; 2.5% to 3.5% belongs to the top ten. The source of this sequence is a man younger than 30 who received the YFV17D yellow fever vaccine. Sequenced here: CD4+ T cells sorted from PBMCs, sampled 15 days after the yellow fever booster vaccination. The chain uses TRBV12-3 or TRBV12-4 and TRBJ1-6; TRBD1 matches 7 bases. The CDR3 here is CASSPGTVYNSPLHF. CDR3 coding DNA: TGTGCCAGCAGCCCCGGGACAGTCTATAATTCACCCCTCCACTTT.